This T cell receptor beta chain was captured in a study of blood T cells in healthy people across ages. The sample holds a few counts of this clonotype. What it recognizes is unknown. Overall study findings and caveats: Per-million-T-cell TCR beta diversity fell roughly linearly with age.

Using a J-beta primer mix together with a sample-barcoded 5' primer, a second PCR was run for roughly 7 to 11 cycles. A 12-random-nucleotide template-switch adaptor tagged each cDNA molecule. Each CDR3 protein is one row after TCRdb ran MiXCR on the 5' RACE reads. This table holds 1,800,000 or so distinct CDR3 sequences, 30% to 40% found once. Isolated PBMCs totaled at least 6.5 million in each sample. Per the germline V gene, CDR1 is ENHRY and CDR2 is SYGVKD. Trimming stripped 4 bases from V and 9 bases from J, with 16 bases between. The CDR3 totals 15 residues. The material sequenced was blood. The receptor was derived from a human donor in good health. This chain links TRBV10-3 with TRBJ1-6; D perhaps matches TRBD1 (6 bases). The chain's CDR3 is CAISGGGTGSSPLHF. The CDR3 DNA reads TGTGCCATCAGTGGAGGGGGAACAGGGAGTTCACCCCTCCACTTT.